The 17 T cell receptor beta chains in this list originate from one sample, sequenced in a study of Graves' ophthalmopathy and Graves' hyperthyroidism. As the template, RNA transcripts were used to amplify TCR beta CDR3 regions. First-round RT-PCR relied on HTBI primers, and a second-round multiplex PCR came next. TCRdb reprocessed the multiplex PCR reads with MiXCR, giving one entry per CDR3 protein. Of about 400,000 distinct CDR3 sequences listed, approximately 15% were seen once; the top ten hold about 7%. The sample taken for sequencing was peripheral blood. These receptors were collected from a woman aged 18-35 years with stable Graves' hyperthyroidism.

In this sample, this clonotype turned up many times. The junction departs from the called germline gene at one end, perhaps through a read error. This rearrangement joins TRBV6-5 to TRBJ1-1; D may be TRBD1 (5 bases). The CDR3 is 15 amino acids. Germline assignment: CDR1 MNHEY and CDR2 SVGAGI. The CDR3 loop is CASSYAGTVNTKAFF. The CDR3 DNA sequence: TGTGCCAGCAGTTACGCGGGGACGGTGAACACTAAAGCTTTCTTT.

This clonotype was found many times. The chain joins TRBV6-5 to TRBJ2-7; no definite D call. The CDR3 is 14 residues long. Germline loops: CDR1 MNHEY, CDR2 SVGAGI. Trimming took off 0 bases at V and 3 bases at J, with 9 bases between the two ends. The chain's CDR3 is CASSYSNSHYEQYF. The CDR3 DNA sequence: TGTGCCAGCAGTTACTCGAATAGCCACTACGAGCAGTACTTC.

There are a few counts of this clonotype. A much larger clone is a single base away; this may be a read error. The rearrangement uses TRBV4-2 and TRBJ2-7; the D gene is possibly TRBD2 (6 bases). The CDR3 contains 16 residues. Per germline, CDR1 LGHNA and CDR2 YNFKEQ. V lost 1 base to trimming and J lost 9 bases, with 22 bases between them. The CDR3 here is CASSQGGALAGNGQYF. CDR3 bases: TGTGCCAGCAGCCAAGGAGGGGCGCTCGCGGGAAACGGGCAGTACTTC.

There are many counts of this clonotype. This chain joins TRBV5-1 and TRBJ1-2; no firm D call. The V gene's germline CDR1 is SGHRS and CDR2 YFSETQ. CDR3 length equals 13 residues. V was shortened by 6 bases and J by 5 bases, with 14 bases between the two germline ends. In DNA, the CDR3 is TGCGCCAGCACCGATCCCGGAGGGTATGGCTACACCTTC. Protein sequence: CASTDPGGYGYTF.

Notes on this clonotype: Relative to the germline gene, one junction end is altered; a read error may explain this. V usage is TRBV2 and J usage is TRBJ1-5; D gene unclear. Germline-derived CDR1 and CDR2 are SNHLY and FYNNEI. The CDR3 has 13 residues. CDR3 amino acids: CASSVLGNQPQHF. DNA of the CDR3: TGTGCCAGCAGTGTGTTAGGGAATCAGCCTCAGCATTTT.

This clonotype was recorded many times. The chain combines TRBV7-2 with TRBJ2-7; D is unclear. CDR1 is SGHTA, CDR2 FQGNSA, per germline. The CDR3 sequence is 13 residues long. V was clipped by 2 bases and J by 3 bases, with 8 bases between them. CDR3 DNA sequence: TGTGCCAGCAGCTTACGTTTTAACTACGAGCAGTACTTC. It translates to CASSLRFNYEQYF.

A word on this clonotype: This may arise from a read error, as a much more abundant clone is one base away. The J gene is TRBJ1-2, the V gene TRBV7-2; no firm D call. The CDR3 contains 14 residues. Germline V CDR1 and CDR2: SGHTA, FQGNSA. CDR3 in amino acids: CASSFDSRGSGFTF. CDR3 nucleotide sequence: TGTGCCAGCAGCTTCGACTCCCGAGGTAGTGGCTTCACCTTC.

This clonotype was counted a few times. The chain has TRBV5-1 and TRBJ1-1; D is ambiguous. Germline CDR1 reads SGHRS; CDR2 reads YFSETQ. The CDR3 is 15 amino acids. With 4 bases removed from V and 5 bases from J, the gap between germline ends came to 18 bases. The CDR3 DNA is TGCGCCAGCAGCCAGTCCTCTGGAGGCGGGACTGAAGCTTTCTTT. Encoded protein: CASSQSSGGGTEAFF.

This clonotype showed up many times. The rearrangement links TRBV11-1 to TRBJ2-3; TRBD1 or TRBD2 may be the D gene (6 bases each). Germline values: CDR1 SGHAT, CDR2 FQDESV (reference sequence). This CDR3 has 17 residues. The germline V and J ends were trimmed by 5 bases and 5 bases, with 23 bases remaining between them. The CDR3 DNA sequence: TGTGCCAGCAGCCAAATGGAAAGGTGGGGGCGGGAAGATACGCAGTATTTT. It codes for CASSQMERWGREDTQYF.

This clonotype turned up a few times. The CDR3 sequence: CASGTGAPYEQYF. CDR3 nucleotide sequence: TGTGCCAGTGGGACAGGGGCTCCCTACGAGCAGTACTTC. This chain links TRBV19 with TRBJ2-7; 10 bases map to TRBD1. The germline V gene encodes CDR1 LNHDA and CDR2 SQIVND (reference sequence). Trimming at V came to 8 bases and at J to 2 bases, leaving 3 bases not matched to a gene. CDR3 length: 13 amino acids.

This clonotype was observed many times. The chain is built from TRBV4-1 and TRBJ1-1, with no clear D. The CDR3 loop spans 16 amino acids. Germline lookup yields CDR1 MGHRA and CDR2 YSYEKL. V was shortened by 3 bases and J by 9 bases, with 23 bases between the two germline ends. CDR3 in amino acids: CASSHPEKGLIGKAFF. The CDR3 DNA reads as TGCGCCAGCAGCCACCCAGAGAAGGGTCTCATAGGGAAAGCTTTCTTT.

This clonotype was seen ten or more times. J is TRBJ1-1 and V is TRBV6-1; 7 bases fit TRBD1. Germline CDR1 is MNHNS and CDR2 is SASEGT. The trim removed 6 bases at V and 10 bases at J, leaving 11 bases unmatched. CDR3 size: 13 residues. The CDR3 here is CASRVTGAAIAFF. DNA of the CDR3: TGTGCCAGCAGGGTAACAGGGGCGGCGATAGCTTTCTTT.

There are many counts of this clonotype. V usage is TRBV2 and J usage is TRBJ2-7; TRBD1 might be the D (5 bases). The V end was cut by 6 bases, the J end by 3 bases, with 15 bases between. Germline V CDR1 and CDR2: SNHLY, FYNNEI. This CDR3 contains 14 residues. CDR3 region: CASRDPTGDYEQYF. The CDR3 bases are TGTGCCAGCAGGGACCCTACAGGAGACTACGAGCAGTACTTC.

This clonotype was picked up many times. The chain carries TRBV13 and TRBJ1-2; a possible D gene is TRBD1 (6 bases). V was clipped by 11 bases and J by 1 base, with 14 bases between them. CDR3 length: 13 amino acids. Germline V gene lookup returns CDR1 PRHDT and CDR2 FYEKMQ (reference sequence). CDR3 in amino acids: CAGHGGGNYGYTF. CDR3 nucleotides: TGTGCCGGCCATGGGGGCGGTAACTATGGCTACACCTTC.

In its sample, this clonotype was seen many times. CDR3 sequence (DNA): TGCAGCGTCAGCCTCGACAGAGCTAACTATGGCTACACCTTC. Protein: CSVSLDRANYGYTF. V and J are TRBV29-1 and TRBJ1-2; D possibly corresponds to TRBD1 (5 bases). Germline CDR1 SQVTM, CDR2 ANQGSEA. This CDR3 has 14 amino acids. The V end was cut by 6 bases, the J end by 0 bases, with 14 bases between.

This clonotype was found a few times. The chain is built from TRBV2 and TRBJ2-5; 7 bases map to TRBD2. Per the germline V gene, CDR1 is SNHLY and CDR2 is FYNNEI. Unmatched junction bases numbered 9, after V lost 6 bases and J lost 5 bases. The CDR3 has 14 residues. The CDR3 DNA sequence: TGTGCCAGCAGCGCGGACCTCGGGAGGGAGACCCAGTACTTC. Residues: CASSADLGRETQYF.

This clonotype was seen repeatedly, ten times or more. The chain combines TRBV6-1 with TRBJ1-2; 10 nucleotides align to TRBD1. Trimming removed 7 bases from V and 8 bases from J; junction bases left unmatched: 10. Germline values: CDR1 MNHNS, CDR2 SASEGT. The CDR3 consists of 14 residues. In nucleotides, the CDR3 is TGTGCCAGCAAGACAGGGGGCGAATCGGAAGGCTACACCTTC. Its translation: CASKTGGESEGYTF.